The 20 T cell receptor beta chains below come from one sample, sequenced in a study of preoperative IRX-2 immunotherapy in early breast cancer. Clones were sequenced by immunoSEQ multiplex PCR, and TCRdb holds only the in-frame ones, with some missing. The table records 20,000 to 30,000 clones, about 81% of them present only once. The treatment denotes: preoperative locoregional IRX-2 cytokine immunotherapy. This specimen was lymph node tissue, taken after IRX-2 immunotherapy. All receptors derive from a human donor with breast cancer.

The V call is TRBV1, the J call TRBJ2-3; the table names TRBD2, a call not compared with the DNA. TRBV1 is a pseudogene locus. The CDR3 sequence is 13 residues long. CDR3 DNA: TGCGCCAGCAGCCAAACTGGCACAGATACGCAGTATTTT. Amino acids: CASSQTGTDTQYF.

This chain links TRBV5-1 with TRBJ2-6, with D possibly being TRBD2 (6 bases). Trimming took 4 bases from V and 2 from J, leaving 13 bases between them. There are 16 residues in the CDR3. The V gene's germline CDR1 is SGHRS and CDR2 YFSETQ. Written as DNA, the CDR3 is TGCGCCAGCAGCCATCCCGGAGGGGCTGGGGCCAACGTCCTGACTTTC. Amino acids: CASSHPGGAGANVLTF.

V gene TRBV30 combines with J gene TRBJ2-5; the D is unclear. There are 13 residues in the CDR3. V lost 0 bases to trimming and J lost 0 bases, with 5 bases between them. Germline V gene sequence: CDR1 GTSNPN, CDR2 SVGIG (reference sequence). In nucleotides, the CDR3 is TGTGCCTGGAGTGTACTGGACCAAGAGACCCAGTACTTC. Translated: CAWSVLDQETQYF.

The V gene is TRBV28, the J gene TRBJ1-6; D is unresolved. Germline CDR1 MDHEN, CDR2 SYDVKM. Deletions cut 5 bases from V and 9 bases from J, with 14 bases between. This CDR3 has 14 residues. The CDR3 loop is CASSPPARGSPLHF. CDR3 in DNA: TGTGCCAGCAGTCCCCCGGCGAGAGGTTCACCCCTCCACTTT.

The chain joins TRBV18 to TRBJ2-6; 7 bases fit TRBD1. The CDR3 loop spans 18 amino acids. The J segment lost 0 bases and the V segment lost 8 bases, leaving 13 bases of the junction unmatched. Germline assignment: CDR1 KGHSH and CDR2 LQKENI. The CDR3 here is CASHLEQGVSSGANVLTF. The CDR3 DNA sequence: TGTGCCAGCCATTTGGAGCAGGGGGTTTCCTCTGGGGCCAACGTCCTGACTTTC.

CDR3 sequence reads: CATSPPGIVLTF. In nucleotides, the CDR3 is TGTGCCACATCTCCCCCCGGGATCGTCCTGACTTTC. This sequence joins TRBV12-5 and TRBJ2-6; D is perhaps TRBD2 (5 bases). This CDR3 contains 12 residues. Germline CDR1 is LGHNT and CDR2 is FRNRAP.

V gene TRBV2 combines with J gene TRBJ1-3, with a possible D match to TRBD1 (5 bases). The germline V and J ends were trimmed by 6 bases and 3 bases, with 9 bases remaining between them. Germline lookup yields CDR1 SNHLY and CDR2 FYNNEI. This CDR3 spans 13 amino acids. CDR3 coding DNA: TGTGCCAGCAGCGTGGACAATGGAAACACCATATATTTT. Protein sequence: CASSVDNGNTIYF.

The chain couples TRBV6-4 to TRBJ1-5, with TRBD1 matching 10 bases. CDR3 length equals 17 residues. The V gene's germline CDR1 is MRHNA and CDR2 SNTAGT. Trimming cost V 4 bases and J 4 bases; bases outside gene matches: 10. The CDR3 spells CASSGKARTGGNQPQHF. The CDR3 coding sequence is TGTGCCAGCAGTGGAAAGGCTCGGACAGGGGGGAATCAGCCCCAGCATTTT.

The chain carries TRBV19 and TRBJ1-5; 7 nucleotides match TRBD1. The CDR3 has 17 amino acids. V lost 0 bases and J lost 6; bases outside the gene matches: 11. In germline, CDR1 is LNHDA, CDR2 SQIVND (reference sequence). The CDR3 nucleotides read TGTGCCAGTAGTATAGATCTAAGGGGGCAGGTTGTTCAGCCCCAGCATTTT. As protein: CASSIDLRGQVVQPQHF.

The J gene is TRBJ2-1, the V gene TRBV6-8; TRBD1 matches 9 bases. Trimming removed 10 bases from V and 9 bases from J; junction bases left unmatched: 10. The germline CDR1 and CDR2 sequences are MNHGY and SAAAGT. The CDR3 is made up of 13 amino acids. This CDR3 reads CAIRMTGGSEQFF. CDR3 nucleotides: TGTGCCATCAGGATGACAGGGGGTAGTGAGCAGTTCTTC.

This chain uses TRBV11-3 with TRBJ2-5; TRBD1 agrees at 11 bases. The germline V gene has CDR1 SGHNT and CDR2 YENEEA. J was trimmed by 3 bases and V by 2 bases; bases with no gene match: 14. The CDR3 loop spans 19 amino acids. CDR3 DNA: TGTGCCAGCAGCTTACCCCGGGACAGGGGGTTATCAACCGAAGAGACCCAGTACTTC. Its protein product is CASSLPRDRGLSTEETQYF. The full variable domain, completed using reference TRBV11-3 and TRBJ2-5, is EAGVVQSPRYKIIEKKQPVAFWCNPISGHNTLYWYLQNLGQGPELLIRYENEEAVDDSQLPKDRFSAERLKGVDSTLKIQPAELGDSAVYLCASSLPRDRGLSTEETQYFGPGTRLLVL.

The chain carries TRBV5-1 and TRBJ2-3; 9 bases map to TRBD2. This CDR3 spans 15 amino acids. Unmatched junction bases numbered 5, after V lost 2 bases and J lost 4 bases. The germline V gene has CDR1 SGHRS and CDR2 YFSETQ. The CDR3 region has the DNA TGCGCCAGCAGCTTTCAAGCGGGGGGAGCAGATACGCAGTATTTT. It translates to CASSFQAGGADTQYF.

The chain employs TRBV12-5 and TRBJ2-7, with 7 bases aligning to TRBD1. With V trimmed by 0 bases and J by 0 bases, 11 bases remained unmatched. The CDR3 sequence is 18 residues long. Germline V gene lookup returns CDR1 LGHNT and CDR2 FRNRAP. CDR3 amino acids: CASGLVLVEGASSYEQYF. DNA of the CDR3: TGTGCTAGTGGTTTGGTACTGGTAGAGGGGGCTAGCTCCTACGAGCAGTACTTC.

The chain uses TRBV19 and TRBJ1-4; D gene ambiguous. The CDR3 has 16 residues. CDR1 is LNHDA, CDR2 SQIVND, per germline (reference sequence). Trimming took off 5 bases at V and 6 bases at J, with 19 bases between the two ends. CDR3 sequence reads: CASSPDPTERDEKLFF. The CDR3 nucleotides read TGTGCCAGTAGTCCCGACCCAACAGAGAGGGATGAAAAACTGTTTTTT.

The V and J genes are TRBV23-1 and TRBJ2-1, with TRBD1 identical over 9 bases. TRBV23-1 is filed as an ORF, its function uncertain. Trimming at V came to 5 bases and at J to 7 bases, leaving 3 bases not matched to a gene. This CDR3 comprises 13 residues. The CDR3, as DNA: TGCGCCAGCAGTAATGACAGGGGGAATGAGCAGTTCTTC. It encodes CASSNDRGNEQFF.

The CDR3 nucleotides read TGTGCCACAAGGAGGGGTCCTAGCTCTGGGGCCAACGTCCTGACTTTC. This translates into CATRRGPSSGANVLTF. This chain joins TRBV28 and TRBJ2-6; a weak D match, TRBD2 (6 bases). The CDR3 length is 16 residues. CDR1 is MDHEN and CDR2 is SYDVKM in the germline V gene. Trimming took off 10 bases at V and 0 bases at J, with 16 bases between the two ends. Looking up the rest from reference TRBV28 and TRBJ2-6 gives the full variable domain: DVKVTQSSRYLVKRTGEKVFLECVQDMDHENMFWYRQDPGLGLRLIYFSYDVKMKEKGDIPEGYSVSREKKERFSLILESASTNQTSMYLCATRRGPSSGANVLTFGAGSRLTVL.

The rearrangement links TRBV22-1 to TRBJ1-6; the table's D call, TRBD1, was not checked against the DNA. TRBV22-1 constitutes a pseudogene. The CDR3 covers 16 residues. Written as DNA, the CDR3 is TGTGCCAGCAGTTTACATAATACAGGGGATTCTTCACCCCTCCACTTT. This sequence encodes CASSLHNTGDSSPLHF.

J is TRBJ1-1 and V is TRBV28; weak D call: TRBD1 (5 bases). CDR3 length: 15 amino acids. Germline values: CDR1 MDHEN, CDR2 SYDVKM. The V end lost 6 bases, the J end lost 3 bases, and 17 bases lay between the germline ends. The CDR3 DNA sequence: TGTGCCAGCAGGGGGACCGCGCTATTGGACACTGAAGCTTTCTTT. Its protein product is CASRGTALLDTEAFF.

The V gene is TRBV18, the J gene TRBJ2-7; D is ambiguous. The CDR3 runs to 12 residues. Trimming shortened V by 6 bases and J by 6 bases, and 12 bases separated the two germline ends. The germline gives CDR1 KGHSH, CDR2 LQKENI. In nucleotides, the CDR3 is TGTGCCAGCTCCCCGAGCATAGCCGAGCAGTACTTC. It yields the protein CASSPSIAEQYF.

The V call is TRBV11-3, the J call TRBJ1-1; D is possibly TRBD1 (6 bases). V lost 7 bases to trimming and J lost 3 bases, with 15 bases between them. Germline CDR1 and CDR2: SGHNT and YENEEA. This CDR3 comprises 14 residues. The DNA of the CDR3 is TGTGCCAGCAAACGGGGGGGGCTCGACACTGAAGCTTTCTTT. Protein product: CASKRGGLDTEAFF.